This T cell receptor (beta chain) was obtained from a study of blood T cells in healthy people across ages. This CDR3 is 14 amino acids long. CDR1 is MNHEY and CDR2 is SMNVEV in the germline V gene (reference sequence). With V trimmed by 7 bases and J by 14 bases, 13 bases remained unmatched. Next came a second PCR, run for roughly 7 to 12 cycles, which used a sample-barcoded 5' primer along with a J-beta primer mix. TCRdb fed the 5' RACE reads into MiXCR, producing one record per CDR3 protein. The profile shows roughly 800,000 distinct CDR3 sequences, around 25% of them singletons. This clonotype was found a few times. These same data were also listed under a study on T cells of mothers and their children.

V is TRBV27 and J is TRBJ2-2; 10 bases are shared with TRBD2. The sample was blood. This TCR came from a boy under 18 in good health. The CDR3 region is CASKLWSAGGILFF. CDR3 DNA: TGTGCCAGCAAGCTCTGGTCAGCGGGAGGGATCCTGTTTTTT.